A single sample is the source of the 4 T cell receptor beta chains below, sequenced in a study of shared clonotypes between healthy human individuals (dated by TCRdb to 2020 to 2022). Libraries were made using the immunoSEQ multiplex PCR assay. As stored in TCRdb, this immuneACCESS dataset retains in-frame rearrangements with V and J assigned. A fraction of the clones does not appear; measured against another copy, unresolved V genes explain less than half of the discrepancy, and the remainder lacks a known reason. Counted in this sample were hundreds of thousands of clones; 92% of them appeared once. 24% of the sample rests with the top ten. For the CD8 naive samples, CD45RO-negative cells were positively selected for CCR7, yielding a CD45RA+CCR7+ population from which TemRA cells were excluded. The sample was naive CD8+ T cells sorted from blood. The cell subset or site label of this sample denotes: CD45RA+CCR7+. Source of these receptors: a young man in good health.

The chain links TRBV28 to TRBJ2-7; TRBD2 is a possible D gene (5 bases). The CDR3 runs to 14 residues. V was cut by 8 bases and J by 2 bases, with 16 bases left in between. Per the germline V gene, CDR1 is MDHEN and CDR2 is SYDVKM. CDR3 DNA: TGTGCCAGCTCGGCGGGCAGGCCAACCTACGAGCAGTACTTC. This gives the protein CASSAGRPTYEQYF.

The gene calls are TRBV19 and TRBJ1-4; 9 bases agree with TRBD1. Trimming removed 1 base from V and 8 bases from J; junction bases left unmatched: 5. This CDR3 comprises 15 residues. Germline values: CDR1 LNHDA, CDR2 SQIVND (reference sequence). The CDR3: CASSIGTGGTEKLFF. The CDR3 nucleotides read TGTGCCAGTAGTATAGGAACAGGGGGCACAGAAAAACTGTTTTTT.

This chain connects TRBV7-6 to TRBJ2-1; D is uncertain. The CDR3 extends over 19 amino acids. V was clipped by 1 base and J by 9 bases, with 28 bases between them. Germline assignment: CDR1 SGHVS and CDR2 FNYEAQ. As DNA, the CDR3 is TGTGCCAGCAGCTTAGACAGAGATCCCCTTTCGAATTACTATGTTGAGCAGTTCTTC. It encodes CASSLDRDPLSNYYVEQFF.

V gene TRBV2 combines with J gene TRBJ2-3; D remains unclear. V gave up 1 base and J gave up 4 bases, with 9 bases separating them. Looked up from germline, CDR1 is SNHLY and CDR2 is FYNNEI. This CDR3 has 14 residues. The DNA of the CDR3 is TGTGCCAGCAGTGAAGAGGTCGACCCAGATACGCAGTATTTT. Its protein product is CASSEEVDPDTQYF. Full variable domain (missing parts from reference TRBV2 and TRBJ2-3): EPEVTQTPSHQVTQMGQEVILRCVPISNHLYFYWYRQILGQKVEFLVSFYNNEISEKSEIFDDQFSVERPDGSNFTLKIRSTKLEDSAMYFCASSEEVDPDTQYFGPGTRLTVL.